The clone carrying this T cell receptor (beta chain) has a count of ten or more. Its cognate antigen is unknown. The data originate from a study of breast tumors, draining lymph nodes, adjacent tissues. Overall study findings and caveats: Findings are consistent with lymph node origin and intratumoral expansion of most tumor T cells. The lymph node origin of tumor T cells was framed as consistent with a hypothesis, not demonstrated. Luminal-like breast cancer showed significantly higher tumor–nontumor repertoire similarity than basal-like. Tumor repertoires ranked between lymph nodes and nontumor tissue in diversity, with V and J gene preferences.

One entry per CDR3 protein, called by TCRdb with MiXCR from the multiplex PCR reads. Here the sample spans about 180,000 distinct CDR3 sequences, 33% being singletons. Axillary draining lymph nodes of breast cancer patients supplied the node samples. Trimming pared 1 base from V and 5 bases from J, leaving 12 bases between. This CDR3 region has 15 residues. The germline V gene encodes CDR1 SEHNR and CDR2 FQNEAQ (reference sequence). The receptor's source is a female donor with breast cancer. Some clones in this sample may be carry-over from other donors' samples. J is TRBJ2-1 and V is TRBV7-9, with D possibly called TRBD1 or TRBD2 (6 bases each). Sequenced input: axillary lymph node tissue. The DNA for the CDR3 is TGTGCCAGCAGCTTAGATGGGGGGCGCAACAATGAGCAGTTCTTC. Residues: CASSLDGGRNNEQFF.